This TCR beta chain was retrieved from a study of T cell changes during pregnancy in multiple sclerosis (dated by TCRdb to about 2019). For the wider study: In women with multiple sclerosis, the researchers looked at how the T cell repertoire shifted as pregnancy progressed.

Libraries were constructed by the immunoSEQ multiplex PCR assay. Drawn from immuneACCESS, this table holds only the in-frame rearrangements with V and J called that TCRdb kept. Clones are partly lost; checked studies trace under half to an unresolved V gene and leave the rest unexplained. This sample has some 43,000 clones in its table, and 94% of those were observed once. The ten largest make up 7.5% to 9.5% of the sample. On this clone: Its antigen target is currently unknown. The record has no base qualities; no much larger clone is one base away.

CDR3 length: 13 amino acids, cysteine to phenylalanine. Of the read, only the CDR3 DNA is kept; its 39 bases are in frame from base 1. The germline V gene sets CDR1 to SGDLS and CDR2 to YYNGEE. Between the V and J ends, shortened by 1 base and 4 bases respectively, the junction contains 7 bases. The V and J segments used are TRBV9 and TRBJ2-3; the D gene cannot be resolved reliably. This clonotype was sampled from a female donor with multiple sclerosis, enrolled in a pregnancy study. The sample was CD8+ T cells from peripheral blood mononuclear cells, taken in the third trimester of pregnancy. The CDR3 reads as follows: CASSVLTPDTQYF. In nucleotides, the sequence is TGTGCCAGCAGCGTACTAACCCCAGATACGCAGTATTTT.